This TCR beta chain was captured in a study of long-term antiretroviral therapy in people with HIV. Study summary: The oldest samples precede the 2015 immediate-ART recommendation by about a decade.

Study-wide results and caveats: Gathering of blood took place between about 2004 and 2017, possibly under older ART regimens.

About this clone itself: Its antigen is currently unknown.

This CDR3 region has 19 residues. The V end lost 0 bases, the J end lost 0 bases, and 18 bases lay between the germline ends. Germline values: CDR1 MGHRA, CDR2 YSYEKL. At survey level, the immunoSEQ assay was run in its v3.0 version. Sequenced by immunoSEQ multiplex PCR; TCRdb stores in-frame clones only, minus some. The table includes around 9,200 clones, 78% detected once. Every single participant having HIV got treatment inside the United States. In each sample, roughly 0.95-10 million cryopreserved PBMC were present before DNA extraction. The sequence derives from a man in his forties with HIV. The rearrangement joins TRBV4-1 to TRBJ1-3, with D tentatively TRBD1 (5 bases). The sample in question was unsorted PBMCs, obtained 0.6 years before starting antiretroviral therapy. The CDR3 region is CASSQERGQGKLSGNTIYF. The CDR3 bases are TGCGCCAGCAGCCAAGAACGTGGGCAGGGCAAACTCTCTGGAAACACCATATATTTT.